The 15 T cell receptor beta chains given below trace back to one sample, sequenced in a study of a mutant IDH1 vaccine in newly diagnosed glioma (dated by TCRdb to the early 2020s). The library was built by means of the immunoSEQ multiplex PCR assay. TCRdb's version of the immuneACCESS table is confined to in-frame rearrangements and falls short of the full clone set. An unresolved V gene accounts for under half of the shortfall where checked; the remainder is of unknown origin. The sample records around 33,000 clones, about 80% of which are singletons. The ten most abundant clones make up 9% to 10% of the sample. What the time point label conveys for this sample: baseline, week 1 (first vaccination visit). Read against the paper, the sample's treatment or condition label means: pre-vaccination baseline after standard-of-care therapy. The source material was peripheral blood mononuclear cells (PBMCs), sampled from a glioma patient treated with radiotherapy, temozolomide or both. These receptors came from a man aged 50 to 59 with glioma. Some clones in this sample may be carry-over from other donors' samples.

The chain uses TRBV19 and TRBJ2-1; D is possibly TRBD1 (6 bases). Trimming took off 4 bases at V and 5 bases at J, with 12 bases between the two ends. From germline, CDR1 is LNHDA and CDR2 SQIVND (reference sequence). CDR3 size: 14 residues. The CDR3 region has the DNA TGTGCCAGTAGTACGGACAGAAAGAACAATGAGCAGTTCTTC. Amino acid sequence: CASSTDRKNNEQFF. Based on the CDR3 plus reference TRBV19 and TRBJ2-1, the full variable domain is DGGITQSPKYLFRKEGQNVTLSCEQNLNHDAMYWYRQDPGQGLRLIYYSQIVNDFQKGDIAEGYSVSREKKESFPLTVTSAQKNPTAFYLCASSTDRKNNEQFFGPGTRLTVL.

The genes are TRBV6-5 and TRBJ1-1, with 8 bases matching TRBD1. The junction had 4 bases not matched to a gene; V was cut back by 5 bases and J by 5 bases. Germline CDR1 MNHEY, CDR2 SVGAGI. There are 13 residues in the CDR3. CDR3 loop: CASSQDRGTEAFF. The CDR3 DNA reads TGTGCCAGCAGTCAAGACAGGGGTACTGAAGCTTTCTTT.

The CDR3 sequence: CSVGGTSINEQFF. The CDR3 DNA is TGCAGCGTTGGGGGGACTAGTATCAATGAGCAGTTCTTC. The chain has TRBV29-1 and TRBJ2-1, with 8 bases that match TRBD2. V dropped 4 bases and J dropped 6; count of bases not matched to a gene: 5. CDR3 length: 13 amino acids. Germline CDR1 is SQVTM and CDR2 is ANQGSEA.

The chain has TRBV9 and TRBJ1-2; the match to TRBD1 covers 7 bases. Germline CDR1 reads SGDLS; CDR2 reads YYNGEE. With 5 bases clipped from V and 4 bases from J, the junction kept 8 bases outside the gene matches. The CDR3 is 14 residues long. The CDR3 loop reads CASRSGTELYGYTF. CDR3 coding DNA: TGTGCCAGCAGATCCGGGACAGAGCTCTATGGCTACACCTTC.

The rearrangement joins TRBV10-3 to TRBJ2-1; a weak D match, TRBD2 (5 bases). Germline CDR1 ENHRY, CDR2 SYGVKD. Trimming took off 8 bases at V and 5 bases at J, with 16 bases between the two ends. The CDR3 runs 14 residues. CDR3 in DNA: TGTGCCATCTCAGCTAGCAAGATAAACAATGAGCAGTTCTTC. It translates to CAISASKINNEQFF.

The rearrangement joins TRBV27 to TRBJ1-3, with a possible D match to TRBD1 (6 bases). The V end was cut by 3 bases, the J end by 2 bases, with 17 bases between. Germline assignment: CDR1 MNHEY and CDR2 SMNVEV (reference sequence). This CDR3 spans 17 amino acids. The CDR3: CASSFHLPGGAGNTIYF. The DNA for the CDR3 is TGTGCCAGCAGTTTCCACCTCCCGGGGGGCGCTGGAAACACCATATATTTT.

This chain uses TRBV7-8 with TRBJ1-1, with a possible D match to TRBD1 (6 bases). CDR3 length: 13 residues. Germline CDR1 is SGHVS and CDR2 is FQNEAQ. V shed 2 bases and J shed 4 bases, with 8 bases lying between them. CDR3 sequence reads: CASSLTGITEAFF. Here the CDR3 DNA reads TGTGCCAGCAGCTTAACAGGGATCACTGAAGCTTTCTTT.

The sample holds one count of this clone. The CDR3 DNA sequence: TGCGCCAGCAGCCAGCAGGGACAGGGTGTCAATGAGCAGTTCTTC. Its protein is CASSQQGQGVNEQFF. This sequence joins TRBV5-1 and TRBJ2-1; 9 bases align to TRBD1. V shed 4 bases, J shed 6 bases, and the junction held 8 bases outside the gene matches. In germline, CDR1 is SGHRS, CDR2 YFSETQ. The CDR3 is 15 residues long.

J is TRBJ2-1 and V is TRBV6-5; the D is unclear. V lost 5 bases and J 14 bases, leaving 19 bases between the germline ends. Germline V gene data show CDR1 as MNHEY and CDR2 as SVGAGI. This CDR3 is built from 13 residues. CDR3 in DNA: TGTGCCAGCAGTCAACCCCCGACCGAGCAGAAGTTCTTC. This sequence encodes CASSQPPTEQKFF.

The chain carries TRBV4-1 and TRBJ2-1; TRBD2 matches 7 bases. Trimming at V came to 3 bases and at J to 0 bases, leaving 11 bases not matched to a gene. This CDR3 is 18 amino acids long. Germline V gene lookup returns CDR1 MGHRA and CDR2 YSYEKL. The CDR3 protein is CASSHINRAGRSYNEQFF. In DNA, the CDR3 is TGCGCCAGCAGCCACATAAACAGAGCGGGACGCTCCTACAATGAGCAGTTCTTC.

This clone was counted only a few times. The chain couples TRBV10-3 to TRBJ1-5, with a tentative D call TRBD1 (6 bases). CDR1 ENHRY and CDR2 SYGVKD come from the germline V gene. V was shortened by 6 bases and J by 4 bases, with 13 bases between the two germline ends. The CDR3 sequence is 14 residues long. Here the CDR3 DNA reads TGTGCCATCAGCCGCAGACAGGATAATCAGCCCCAGCATTTT. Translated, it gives CAISRRQDNQPQHF.

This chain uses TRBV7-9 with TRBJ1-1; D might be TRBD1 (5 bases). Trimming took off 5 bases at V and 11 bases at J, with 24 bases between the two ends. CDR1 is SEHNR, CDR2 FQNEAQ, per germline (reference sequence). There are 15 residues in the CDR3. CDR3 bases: TGTGCCAGCAGCACACCGGGACGGACCCCAAGTGGCGCTTTCTTT. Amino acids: CASSTPGRTPSGAFF.

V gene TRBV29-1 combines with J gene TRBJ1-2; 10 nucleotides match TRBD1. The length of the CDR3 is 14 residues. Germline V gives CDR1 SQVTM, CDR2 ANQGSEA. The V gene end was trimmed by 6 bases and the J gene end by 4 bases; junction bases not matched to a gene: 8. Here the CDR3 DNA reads TGCAGCGTGGAGGGACAGGGGTTCGGCTATGGCTACACCTTC. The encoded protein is CSVEGQGFGYGYTF.

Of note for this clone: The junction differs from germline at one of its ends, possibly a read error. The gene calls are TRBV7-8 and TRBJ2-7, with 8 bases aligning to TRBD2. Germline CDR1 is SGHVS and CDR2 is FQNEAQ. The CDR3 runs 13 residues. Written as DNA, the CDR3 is TGTGCCAGCAGCCTAGCGGGTCCGGAGGAGCAGTACTTC. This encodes CASSLAGPEEQYF.

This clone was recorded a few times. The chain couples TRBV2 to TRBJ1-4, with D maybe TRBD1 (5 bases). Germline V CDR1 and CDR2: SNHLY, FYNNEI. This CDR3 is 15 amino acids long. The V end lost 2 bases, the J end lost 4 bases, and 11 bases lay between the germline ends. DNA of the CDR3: TGTGCCAGCAGTGAATTGGGGGGAGGTAATGAAAAACTGTTTTTT. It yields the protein CASSELGGGNEKLFF.